This TCR beta chain was recorded in a study of cytomegalovirus exposure and HLA in healthy donors. PCR used 60 Vbeta primers and 13 Jbeta primers. Using immunoSEQ multiplex PCR, the repertoire was profiled, and TCRdb retains in-frame clones only, with some absent. The sample gives 150,000 to 180,000 clones, 80% of which show up once; more than 10% is in the top ten. With 5 bases removed from V and 12 bases from J, the gap between germline ends came to 14 bases. The CDR3 has 12 residues. Germline V gene sequence: CDR1 SGHNT, CDR2 YENEEA. As regards this clone: Its antigen is unidentified.

Regarding the study as a whole: In the analysis, some V segments, TRBV6-2 and TRBV6-3 included, were excluded as indistinguishable. A later analysis linked a missense DCLRE1C variant to TCR beta V- and J-gene trimming.

The clonotype originates from a man aged 30 to 39 in good health and CMV-seropositive. J is TRBJ2-1 and V is TRBV11-3, with D tentatively TRBD1 (7 bases). Sequencing was performed on PBMCs. Written as DNA, the CDR3 is TGTGCCAGCAGCCTATCAGGGGGGTTGCAGTTCTTC. Amino acids: CASSLSGGLQFF.